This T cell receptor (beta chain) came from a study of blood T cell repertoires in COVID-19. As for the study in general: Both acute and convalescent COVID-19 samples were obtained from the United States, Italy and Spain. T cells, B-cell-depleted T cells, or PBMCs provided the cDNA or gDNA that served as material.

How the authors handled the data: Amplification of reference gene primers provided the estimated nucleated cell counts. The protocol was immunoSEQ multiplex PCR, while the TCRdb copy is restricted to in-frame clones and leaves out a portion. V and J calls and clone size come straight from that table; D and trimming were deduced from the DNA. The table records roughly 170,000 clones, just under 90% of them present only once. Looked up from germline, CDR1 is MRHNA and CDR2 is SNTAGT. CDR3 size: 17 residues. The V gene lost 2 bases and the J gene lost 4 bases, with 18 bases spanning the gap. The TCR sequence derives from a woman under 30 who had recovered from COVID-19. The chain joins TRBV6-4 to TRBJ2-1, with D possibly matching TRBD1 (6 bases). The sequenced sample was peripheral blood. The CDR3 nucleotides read TGTGCCAGCAGTGACAGGCCCTACTTACAGGGATACAATGAGCAGTTCTTC. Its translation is CASSDRPYLQGYNEQFF.